Each of the 26 T cell receptor beta chains below was sequenced from the same sample in a study of Graves' ophthalmopathy and Graves' hyperthyroidism. Using RNA transcripts, the TCR beta CDR3 regions were amplified. First-round RT-PCR employed HTBI primers, with a second-round multiplex PCR after it. TCRdb ran MiXCR on the multiplex PCR reads and lists one entry per CDR3 protein. The sample yields about 480,000 distinct CDR3 sequences, about an eighth seen once. The sequenced sample consisted of blood. These receptor sequences come from a woman under 40 with Graves' ophthalmopathy.

This clonotype was seen at least ten times. The J gene is TRBJ1-1, the V gene TRBV5-1, with D hard to call. Germline CDR1 SGHRS, CDR2 YFSETQ. Trimming stripped 4 bases from V and 5 bases from J, with 18 bases between. This CDR3 region has 15 residues. CDR3 sequence (DNA): TGCGCCAGCAGCCCGAACAGTGCCGGGTCGACTGAAGCTTTCTTT. This gives the protein CASSPNSAGSTEAFF.

This clonotype has ten or more counts. The chain carries TRBV9 and TRBJ1-1; 7 bases are shared with TRBD1. CDR1 and CDR2 (germline): SGDLS, YYNGEE. The junction had 3 bases not matched to a gene; V was cut back by 4 bases and J by 3 bases. The CDR3 spans 13 residues. The DNA for the CDR3 is TGTGCCAGCAGCACCGACAGGGACACTGAAGCTTTCTTT. Protein sequence: CASSTDRDTEAFF.

Ten or more counts support this clonotype. The V call is TRBV3-1, the J call TRBJ2-7; D is perhaps TRBD1 or TRBD2 (5 bases each). The CDR3 consists of 16 residues. Germline assignment: CDR1 LGHDT and CDR2 YNNKEL (reference sequence). V lost 0 bases and J 3 bases, leaving 15 bases between the germline ends. The CDR3 DNA reads TGTGCCAGCAGCCAAGACGGGGTAGGGGATAACTACGAGCAGTACTTC. Its protein product is CASSQDGVGDNYEQYF.

This clonotype showed up just a few times. The chain recombines TRBV11-2 with TRBJ2-2; 12 bases line up with TRBD2. J lost 7 bases, V lost 3 bases, and 6 bases had no gene match. Per the germline V gene, CDR1 is SGHAT and CDR2 is FQNNGV. The length of the CDR3 is 16 residues. The CDR3: CASSFLAGGPIGELFF. The CDR3 coding sequence is TGTGCCAGCAGCTTCCTAGCGGGGGGGCCAATCGGGGAGCTGTTTTTT.

This clonotype was observed many times. The chain recombines TRBV30 with TRBJ1-1; D perhaps matches TRBD1 (6 bases). The CDR3 loop spans 15 amino acids. Germline assignment: CDR1 GTSNPN and CDR2 SVGIG (reference sequence). V lost 0 bases, J lost 2 bases, and 13 bases lay in between. The CDR3 DNA sequence: TGTGCCTGGAGTGTAGAAGGGGGGTTCAACACTGAAGCTTTCTTT. Translation: CAWSVEGGFNTEAFF.

This clonotype was recorded at least ten times. The rearrangement links TRBV19 to TRBJ1-5; the D gene is possibly TRBD1 (6 bases). From germline, CDR1 is LNHDA and CDR2 SQIVND (reference sequence). This CDR3 has 14 amino acids. The germline V and J ends were trimmed by 5 bases and 6 bases, with 14 bases remaining between them. Written as DNA, the CDR3 is TGTGCCAGTAGTTTAAATGGGGGCGGTCAGCCCCAGCATTTT. Amino acid sequence: CASSLNGGGQPQHF.

Ten or more counts support this clonotype. The V call is TRBV6-5, the J call TRBJ2-7; 8 bases line up with TRBD2. The CDR3 has 15 residues. Germline trimming cut 4 bases from V and 0 bases from J; bases unmatched to any gene: 5. Germline values: CDR1 MNHEY, CDR2 SVGAGI. The CDR3 is CASSSLGGDSYEQYF. The CDR3 DNA reads TGTGCCAGCAGTTCGCTCGGGGGGGACTCCTACGAGCAGTACTTC.

This clonotype appeared many times. This CDR3 is CASNPGFGEQYF. The CDR3 region has the DNA TGTGCCAGCAATCCAGGGTTCGGCGAGCAGTACTTC. The chain employs TRBV7-8 and TRBJ2-7; maybe TRBD1 (5 bases). Germline loops: CDR1 SGHVS, CDR2 FQNEAQ. Trimming took off 7 bases at V and 6 bases at J, with 13 bases between the two ends. The CDR3 has 12 residues.

This clonotype was observed at least ten times. This chain joins TRBV10-2 and TRBJ1-2; possibly TRBD1 for D (5 bases). Germline assignment: CDR1 WSHSY and CDR2 SAAADI. This CDR3 region has 15 residues. Trimming removed 5 bases from V and 4 bases from J, with 17 bases in between. Here the CDR3 reads CASSLGDAGLYGYTF. Here the CDR3 DNA reads TGCGCCAGCAGTCTAGGGGACGCAGGACTCTATGGCTACACCTTC.

This rearrangement joins TRBV5-1 to TRBJ2-5; 9 bases align to TRBD2. Germline CDR1 SGHRS, CDR2 YFSETQ. The CDR3 runs 14 residues. The V segment lost 5 bases and the J segment 5 bases; nucleotides outside the gene matches: 7. The CDR3 region has the DNA TGCGCCAGCAGGATTAGCGGGAGCCGGGAGACCCAGTACTTC. The encoded protein is CASRISGSRETQYF.

This clonotype was counted at least ten times. This chain connects TRBV6-6 to TRBJ1-2; TRBD1 agrees at 9 bases. The germline V gene encodes CDR1 MNHNY and CDR2 SVGAGI (reference sequence). The CDR3 extends over 17 amino acids. J lost 3 bases, V lost 6 bases, and 14 bases had no gene match. This CDR3 reads CASSYGRATGGDYGYTF. CDR3 coding DNA: TGTGCCAGCAGCTATGGTAGGGCGACAGGGGGAGACTATGGCTACACCTTC.

This clonotype was counted between two and nine times. The genes are TRBV27 and TRBJ2-3; D is unresolved. The CDR3 sequence is 15 residues long. Between the trimmed V and J ends, which lost 5 bases and 4 bases, there was a span of 16 bases. In germline, CDR1 is MNHEY, CDR2 SMNVEV (reference sequence). CDR3 protein: CASSPPGALSDTQYF. CDR3 in DNA: TGTGCCAGCAGTCCCCCAGGTGCCCTTTCAGATACGCAGTATTTT.

For this clonotype: Possible read error: a much larger clone is one base away. This chain uses TRBV6-1 with TRBJ1-6, with 7 bases matching TRBD1. Germline loops: CDR1 MNHNS, CDR2 SASEGT. The CDR3 length is 14 residues. The V segment lost 5 bases and the J segment 13 bases; nucleotides outside the gene matches: 11. CDR3 DNA sequence: TGTGCCAGCAGTCAACAGGGGCCTGAGGCCCCCCTCCACTTT. It is translated as CASSQQGPEAPLHF.

This clonotype was picked up many times. This CDR3 is CASSPRRHTVLETQYF. The CDR3 DNA follows: TGCGCCAGCTCCCCTCGCCGCCATACCGTGTTGGAGACCCAGTACTTC. This chain connects TRBV4-1 to TRBJ2-5; no clear D gene. The CDR3 has 16 amino acids. From germline, CDR1 is MGHRA and CDR2 YSYEKL. Deletions cut 8 bases from V and 5 bases from J, with 24 bases between.

This chain joins TRBV12-3 or TRBV12-4 and TRBJ1-1; D is undetermined. CDR3 length: 10 amino acids. Between the trimmed V and J ends, which lost 5 bases and 11 bases, there was a span of 9 bases. This CDR3 is CASSTRVAFF. CDR3 DNA sequence: TGTGCCAGCAGTACGAGGGTCGCTTTCTTT.

Many counts were recorded for this clonotype. The J gene is TRBJ1-6, the V gene TRBV6-5; unclear D gene. Between the trimmed V and J ends, which lost 6 bases and 4 bases, there was a span of 10 bases. CDR3 size: 14 residues. CDR1 MNHEY and CDR2 SVGAGI come from the germline V gene. The CDR3 DNA sequence: TGTGCCAGCAGAAAGGGTGGATATAATTCACCCCTCCACTTT. This gives the protein CASRKGGYNSPLHF.

The sample holds many counts of this clonotype. This chain uses TRBV6-5 with TRBJ2-7; no firm D call. Germline V gene data show CDR1 as MNHEY and CDR2 as SVGAGI. Between the trimmed V and J ends, which lost 6 bases and 2 bases, there was a span of 8 bases. The CDR3 extends over 12 amino acids. Written as DNA, the CDR3 is TGTGCCAGCAGCGGCAGCGCCTACGAGCAGTACTTC. Protein sequence: CASSGSAYEQYF.

This clonotype was observed at least ten times. V usage is TRBV2 and J usage is TRBJ1-2; tentative D call: TRBD1 (5 bases). Trimming cost V 7 bases and J 0 bases, with 9 bases left between them. Germline lookup yields CDR1 SNHLY and CDR2 FYNNEI. The CDR3 consists of 13 residues. CDR3: CASMGEANYGYTF. The DNA for the CDR3 is TGTGCCAGCATGGGGGAAGCTAACTATGGCTACACCTTC.

There are many counts of this clonotype. The V call is TRBV12-3 or TRBV12-4, the J call TRBJ2-2, with TRBD2 as a possible D gene (6 bases). Trimming took off 7 bases at V and 5 bases at J, with 17 bases between the two ends. This CDR3 is built from 15 residues. CDR3 sequence (DNA): TGTGCCAGCAATACCAGGCTAGCGAGGACCGGGGAGCTGTTTTTT. The encoded protein is CASNTRLARTGELFF.

At least ten counts were recorded for this clonotype. The V and J genes are TRBV15 and TRBJ1-3; no definite D call. In germline, CDR1 is LNHNV, CDR2 YYDKDF (reference sequence). V was cut by 0 bases and J by 0 bases, with 9 bases left in between. This CDR3 has 16 amino acids. DNA of the CDR3: TGTGCCACCAGCAGAGATATAGCAGCCTCTGGAAACACCATATATTTT. It specifies CATSRDIAASGNTIYF.

The rearrangement uses TRBV7-2 and TRBJ2-4; 8 positions agree with TRBD1. CDR3 length equals 15 residues. The germline gives CDR1 SGHTA, CDR2 FQGNSA. V lost 4 bases to trimming and J lost 6 bases; unmatched junction nucleotides: 8. The CDR3 DNA reads TGTGCCAGCAGCTCAGTGGAGACAGGGGCAAACATTCAGTACTTC. Protein sequence: CASSSVETGANIQYF.

This clonotype occurred many times. V and J are TRBV6-1 and TRBJ1-6; the D is unclear. V lost 1 base, J lost 0 bases, and 13 bases lay in between. Per germline, CDR1 MNHNS and CDR2 SASEGT. The CDR3 contains 18 residues. Written as DNA, the CDR3 is TGTGCCAGCAGTGAAGATCCGCGTGCGAGCTCCTATAATTCACCCCTCCACTTT. Amino acids: CASSEDPRASSYNSPLHF.

The rearrangement joins TRBV19 to TRBJ2-7; 8 bases fit TRBD2. Germline CDR1 and CDR2: LNHDA and SQIVND (reference sequence). The CDR3 runs to 15 residues. V was clipped by 3 bases and J by 2 bases; unmatched bases: 6. As DNA, the CDR3 is TGTGCCAGTAGTATCAGGACTAGCCGAACCTACGAGCAGTACTTC. Protein sequence: CASSIRTSRTYEQYF. The complete variable domain, with remaining parts taken from reference TRBV19 and TRBJ2-7, reads DGGITQSPKYLFRKEGQNVTLSCEQNLNHDAMYWYRQDPGQGLRLIYYSQIVNDFQKGDIAEGYSVSREKKESFPLTVTSAQKNPTAFYLCASSIRTSRTYEQYFGPGTRLTVT.

This clonotype was picked up many times. The chain recombines TRBV12-3 or TRBV12-4 with TRBJ2-7, with 8 nucleotides matching TRBD2. CDR3 size: 14 residues. Germline trimming cut 8 bases from V and 1 base from J; bases unmatched to any gene: 7. The CDR3 sequence: CASSTGGSSYEQYF. CDR3 coding DNA: TGTGCCAGCTCCACGGGGGGGAGTTCCTACGAGCAGTACTTC.

The chain joins TRBV10-3 to TRBJ1-6, with a possible D match to TRBD1 (5 bases). Trimming pared 4 bases from V and 7 bases from J, leaving 14 bases between. CDR3 length: 15 amino acids. Germline CDR1 ENHRY, CDR2 SYGVKD. CDR3 coding DNA: TGTGCCATCAGTGTGTCGGCGACAGAGAATTCACCCCTCCACTTT. The encoded protein is CAISVSATENSPLHF.

This clonotype was detected many times. The genes are TRBV6-1 and TRBJ2-5, with D perhaps TRBD2 (6 bases). Germline CDR1 and CDR2: MNHNS and SASEGT. The CDR3 sequence is 17 residues long. The V end was cut by 3 bases, the J end by 0 bases, with 17 bases between. Here the CDR3 reads CASSERDLASYQETQYF. CDR3 DNA: TGTGCCAGCAGTGAGCGGGACCTGGCTTCGTACCAAGAGACCCAGTACTTC.